These 21 T cell receptor beta chains came from one sample sequenced in a study of blood T cell repertoires in COVID-19. Repertoires were generated with immunoSEQ multiplex PCR, while TCRdb's copy carries only in-frame clones and drops some. The sample has about 210,000 clones; about four fifths are singletons. The sequenced sample was peripheral blood. These receptors all come from a woman aged 40 to 55 with acute or convalescent COVID-19.

The V and J genes are TRBV6-2 or TRBV6-3 and TRBJ2-5, with 7 bases matching TRBD2. The CDR3 extends over 16 amino acids. V shed 0 bases, J shed 5 bases, and the junction held 9 bases outside the gene matches. Germline-derived CDR1 and CDR2 are MNHEY and SVGEGT. The CDR3 nucleotides read TGTGCCAGCAGTTACTCCCTGGGGGGGTTTGAGGAGACCCAGTACTTC. It translates to CASSYSLGGFEETQYF.

The chain joins TRBV11-2 to TRBJ1-3; no definite D call. CDR1 and CDR2 from the germline V gene are SGHAT and FQNNGV. CDR3 length: 14 amino acids. V was shortened by 3 bases and J by 0 bases, with 6 bases between the two germline ends. CDR3 region: CASSFYSSGNTIYF. The CDR3 coding sequence is TGTGCCAGCAGCTTTTACAGCTCTGGAAACACCATATATTTT.

The chain links TRBV5-6 to TRBJ2-1, with 9 bases aligning to TRBD2. The CDR3 covers 15 residues. CDR1 SGHDT and CDR2 YYEEEE come from the germline V gene. V dropped 6 bases and J dropped 0; count of bases not matched to a gene: 4. CDR3 sequence reads: CASTLAGASYNEQFF. The CDR3 DNA is TGTGCCAGCACCTTAGCGGGGGCCTCCTACAATGAGCAGTTCTTC.

This clone showed up just a few times. This sequence joins TRBV19 and TRBJ1-1, with 8 bases identical to TRBD1. The length of the CDR3 is 15 residues. V trimming: 0 bases; J trimming: 4 bases; junction bases outside the gene matches: 4. CDR1 and CDR2 from the germline V gene are LNHDA and SQIVND (reference sequence). The CDR3 is CASSIDHRGGTEAFF. CDR3 nucleotides: TGTGCCAGTAGTATAGATCACAGGGGGGGCACTGAAGCTTTCTTT.

This CDR3 is CASRKGGLTDTQYF. The CDR3 DNA follows: TGTGCCAGCAGGAAGGGGGGACTAACAGATACGCAGTATTTT. The chain has TRBV6-6 and TRBJ2-3, with a possible D match to TRBD2 (7 bases). Germline lookup yields CDR1 MNHNY and CDR2 SVGAGI (reference sequence). The CDR3 consists of 14 residues. Trimming removed 6 bases from V and 3 bases from J, with 13 bases in between.

The chain has TRBV18 and TRBJ1-2; TRBD1 might be the D (5 bases). The ends were cut back, 2 bases at V and 3 bases at J, with 13 bases in the middle. The V gene's germline CDR1 is KGHSH and CDR2 LQKENI. This CDR3 has 15 residues. CDR3 amino acids: CASSPGRGADYGYTF. CDR3 nucleotides: TGTGCCAGCTCACCAGGGAGGGGCGCGGACTATGGCTACACCTTC. Looking up the rest from reference TRBV18 and TRBJ1-2 gives the full variable domain: NAGVMQNPRHLVRRRGQEARLRCSPMKGHSHVYWYRQLPEEGLKFMVYLQKENIIDESGMPKERFSAEFPKEGPSILRIQQVVRGDSAAYFCASSPGRGADYGYTFGSGTRLTVV.

This chain uses TRBV2 with TRBJ1-3; D not certain. Per germline, CDR1 SNHLY and CDR2 FYNNEI. The germline V and J ends were trimmed by 2 bases and 0 bases, with 11 bases remaining between them. This CDR3 is built from 16 residues. CDR3 bases: TGTGCCAGCAGTGAAAGCCAGGTCCGCTCTGGAAACACCATATATTTT. It encodes CASSESQVRSGNTIYF.

The table lists this clone with many counts. The chain has TRBV5-1 and TRBJ2-4; TRBD1 aligns across 7 bases. CDR3 length equals 16 residues. J was trimmed by 0 bases and V by 3 bases; bases with no gene match: 6. CDR1 SGHRS and CDR2 YFSETQ come from the germline V gene. CDR3 nucleotides: TGCGCCAGCAGCTCGTATTCAGGGGGAGCCAAAAACATTCAGTACTTC. It codes for CASSSYSGGAKNIQYF.

Remarks on this clone: The junction departs from germline at one end; a sequencing error may be responsible. This chain joins TRBV7-2 and TRBJ2-5; 10 nucleotides agree with TRBD2. The CDR3 has 13 amino acids. Germline V lookup: CDR1 SGHTA, CDR2 FQGNSA. CDR3 in amino acids: CASTLLAGTTQYF. The CDR3 DNA reads as TGTGCCAGCACCTTACTAGCGGGAACGACCCAGTACTTC.

This chain links TRBV30 with TRBJ2-3; TRBD1 is a possible D gene (5 bases). The V end was cut by 1 base, the J end by 2 bases, with 16 bases between. Germline CDR1 is GTSNPN and CDR2 is SVGIG (reference sequence). The length of the CDR3 is 16 residues. CDR3 sequence: CAWSESFGRVTDTQYF. The CDR3 coding sequence is TGTGCCTGGAGTGAAAGCTTTGGCAGGGTCACAGATACGCAGTATTTT.

This chain joins TRBV5-6 and TRBJ1-2, with TRBD1 matching 9 bases. V was pared by 1 base and J by 0 bases, with 10 bases of the junction left unmatched. The CDR3 loop spans 18 amino acids. Germline V gives CDR1 SGHDT, CDR2 YYEEEE. Here the CDR3 reads CASSLRVDRGKANYGYTF. The CDR3 region has the DNA TGTGCCAGCAGCTTGAGAGTGGACAGGGGAAAAGCTAACTATGGCTACACCTTC.

The V and J genes are TRBV24-1 and TRBJ2-5, with TRBD2 matching 7 bases. Germline trimming cut 5 bases from V and 3 bases from J; bases unmatched to any gene: 5. Looked up from germline, CDR1 is KGHDR and CDR2 is SFDVKD. This CDR3 comprises 14 residues. The CDR3 coding sequence is TGTGCCACCAGTGGGTCGGGGGGTAAAGAGACCCAGTACTTC. Translation gives CATSGSGGKETQYF.

V is TRBV18 and J is TRBJ2-7; D is unclear. Trimming removed 2 bases from V and 0 bases from J, with 8 bases in between. Germline V gene data show CDR1 as KGHSH and CDR2 as LQKENI. The CDR3 length is 14 residues. CDR3 DNA: TGTGCCAGCTCACCATCGCTTAGCTCCTACGAGCAGTACTTC. Amino acids: CASSPSLSSYEQYF.

This CDR3 reads CASSVEAGDVGELFF. In DNA, the CDR3 is TGTGCCAGCAGCGTAGAAGCGGGGGATGTCGGGGAGCTGTTTTTT. The chain combines TRBV9 with TRBJ2-2; 8 bases agree with TRBD2. Germline V gives CDR1 SGDLS, CDR2 YYNGEE. This CDR3 region has 15 residues. V shed 0 bases and J 7 bases; nucleotides not matched to a gene: 5.

The chain has TRBV3-1 (or the pseudogene TRBV3-2) and TRBJ1-5, with D possibly being TRBD1 (5 bases). The CDR3 contains 14 residues. Germline V gene sequence: CDR1 LGHDT, CDR2 YNNKEL (reference sequence). Trimming removed 2 bases at V and 0 bases at J, with 5 bases between. CDR3 nucleotide sequence: TGTGCCAGCAGCCAAAGGGGTAGCAATCAGCCCCAGCATTTT. It encodes CASSQRGSNQPQHF.

By its share, this clone is medium-sized. Distinct nucleotide sequences in the sample also encode this CDR3. The gene calls are TRBV6-2 or TRBV6-3 and TRBJ2-7, with 11 bases aligning to TRBD2. The trim removed 5 bases at V and 1 base at J, leaving 4 bases unmatched. In germline, CDR1 is MNHEY, CDR2 SVGEGT. The length of the CDR3 is 15 residues. CDR3 residues: CASSLGTSGSYEQYF. DNA for the CDR3: TGTGCCAGCAGTCTCGGGACTAGCGGATCCTACGAGCAGTACTTC.

The chain has TRBV5-1 and TRBJ1-5; weak D call: TRBD1 (5 bases). Germline values: CDR1 SGHRS, CDR2 YFSETQ. The CDR3 sequence is 15 residues long. The V and J ends lost 0 bases and 4 bases respectively, with 11 bases between them. The CDR3 protein is CASSLDGGRNQPQHF. Here the CDR3 DNA reads TGCGCCAGCAGCTTGGACGGGGGTAGGAATCAGCCCCAGCATTTT.

The genes are TRBV18 and TRBJ2-6; D might be TRBD1 (5 bases). Trimming removed 2 bases from V and 1 base from J, with 12 bases in between. Germline lookup yields CDR1 KGHSH and CDR2 LQKENI. The CDR3 has 17 amino acids. The CDR3 bases are TGTGCCAGCTCACCAATAGGGGTGGGATCTGGGGCCAACGTCCTGACTTTC. It encodes CASSPIGVGSGANVLTF.

The V and J genes are TRBV6-1 and TRBJ2-7, with TRBD1 matching 7 bases. Germline V gene data show CDR1 as MNHNS and CDR2 as SASEGT. The V and J ends lost 3 bases and 0 bases, in that order; junction bases with no gene match: 8. The CDR3 loop spans 16 amino acids. CDR3 DNA sequence: TGTGCCAGCAGTGATGGTCCGGACAGGTTCTCCTACGAGCAGTACTTC. It codes for CASSDGPDRFSYEQYF.

This chain joins TRBV25-1 and TRBJ2-7; TRBD2 matches 11 bases. Trimming took 6 bases from V and 3 from J; bases not matched to a gene: 7. Germline CDR1 MGHDK, CDR2 SYGVNS. The CDR3 consists of 15 residues. The CDR3 region has the DNA TGTGCCAGCAGCCCCAGCGGGACTAGCGGCTACGAGCAGTACTTC. Encoded protein: CASSPSGTSGYEQYF.

CDR3 nucleotide sequence: TGTGCCAGCAGGGGGACAGGGACTGAAGCTTTCTTT. It is translated as CASRGTGTEAFF. The chain couples TRBV12-3 or TRBV12-4 to TRBJ1-1, with TRBD1 matching 9 bases. The CDR3 has 12 amino acids. The V and J ends lost 6 bases and 5 bases, in that order; junction bases with no gene match: 1.